One and the same sample provided the 14 T cell receptor beta chains below, sequenced in a study of blood T cell repertoires in COVID-19. Method: immunoSEQ multiplex PCR; TCRdb's copy keeps in-frame clones and lacks some. The data show about 110,000 clones, 88% seen once. Sequences were obtained from peripheral blood. These receptors were taken from a human donor in a cohort sampled during active COVID-19.

This clone was seen just once. This chain links TRBV19 with TRBJ2-1; 12 bases are a match to TRBD2. After removal of 3 bases from V and 7 bases from J, the junction contained 7 bases not matched to a gene. This CDR3 has 16 amino acids. Germline CDR1 is LNHDA and CDR2 is SQIVND (reference sequence). CDR3 loop: CASSMRLAGVRNEQFF. CDR3 DNA: TGTGCCAGTAGTATGAGACTAGCGGGGGTAAGGAATGAGCAGTTCTTC.

The chain employs TRBV7-9 and TRBJ1-1, with D perhaps TRBD1 (5 bases). In germline, CDR1 is SEHNR, CDR2 FQNEAQ (reference sequence). The CDR3 contains 16 residues. V was shortened by 0 bases and J by 1 base, with 12 bases between the two germline ends. The CDR3 protein is CASSLASGFGNTEAFF. The CDR3, as DNA: TGTGCCAGCAGCTTAGCGTCAGGGTTTGGGAACACTGAAGCTTTCTTT.

This clone was seen a single time. V usage is TRBV15 and J usage is TRBJ1-4; the D is unclear. The ends were cut back, 0 bases at V and 3 bases at J, with 11 bases in the middle. This CDR3 spans 16 amino acids. The germline gives CDR1 LNHNV, CDR2 YYDKDF (reference sequence). The CDR3 nucleotides are TGTGCCACCAGCAGAGATGGAGGGCGGCCTAATGAAAAACTGTTTTTT. Protein product: CATSRDGGRPNEKLFF. Filled out from reference TRBV15 and TRBJ1-4, the complete variable domain reads DAMVIQNPRYQVTQFGKPVTLSCSQTLNHNVMYWYQQKSSQAPKLLFHYYDKDFNNEADTPDNFQSRRPNTSFCFLDIRSPGLGDTAMYLCATSRDGGRPNEKLFFGSGTQLSVL.

This clone was recorded only once. The chain carries TRBV6-5 and TRBJ1-6; D might be TRBD1 (6 bases). Germline lookup yields CDR1 MNHEY and CDR2 SVGAGI. V gave up 2 bases and J gave up 6 bases, with 11 bases separating them. This CDR3 comprises 15 residues. The CDR3 protein is CASSYGGGGNSPLHF. In nucleotides, the CDR3 is TGTGCCAGCAGTTACGGTGGGGGCGGTAATTCACCCCTCCACTTT.

J is TRBJ2-1 and V is TRBV6-1, with 7 bases aligning to TRBD2. Germline CDR1 MNHNS, CDR2 SASEGT. The junction had 3 bases not matched to a gene; V was cut back by 3 bases and J by 1 base. CDR3 length: 15 residues. The CDR3 loop reads CASSDGGRSYNEQFF. CDR3 sequence (DNA): TGTGCCAGCAGTGACGGGGGGAGATCCTACAATGAGCAGTTCTTC.

The chain links TRBV13 to TRBJ2-2; D is uncertain. Germline CDR1 reads PRHDT; CDR2 reads FYEKMQ (reference sequence). The V and J ends lost 3 bases and 1 base respectively, with 6 bases between them. The CDR3 is 14 amino acids. The CDR3: CASSLTGNTGELFF. CDR3 DNA: TGTGCCAGCAGCTTGACGGGGAACACCGGGGAGCTGTTTTTT.

The sample holds a few counts of this clone. V and J are TRBV6-4 and TRBJ1-1, with D hard to call. Germline V gene sequence: CDR1 MRHNA, CDR2 SNTAGT. This CDR3 is 13 amino acids long. V was trimmed by 6 bases and J by 1 base, leaving 9 bases between them. CDR3 in amino acids: CASSATENTEAFF. The CDR3 region has the DNA TGTGCCAGCAGCGCAACAGAGAACACTGAAGCTTTCTTT.

J is TRBJ1-3 and V is TRBV7-9, with TRBD1 matching over 10 bases. The CDR3 has 18 amino acids. Germline assignment: CDR1 SEHNR and CDR2 FQNEAQ (reference sequence). The ends lost 5 bases at V and 2 bases at J; junction bases unmatched: 12. CDR3 nucleotide sequence: TGTGCCAGCAGCGACCCGGGACAGGGGCACAGAACTGGAAACACCATATATTTT. Its translation is CASSDPGQGHRTGNTIYF.

The chain links TRBV5-5 to TRBJ2-7; no reliable D call. The V gene's germline CDR1 is SGHKS and CDR2 YYEKEE (reference sequence). This CDR3 is 13 amino acids long. V was clipped by 4 bases and J by 0 bases, with 8 bases between them. DNA for the CDR3: TGTGCCAGCAGCCCGACGGGCTCCTACGAGCAGTACTTC. Its translation is CASSPTGSYEQYF.

The rearrangement uses TRBV3-1 (or the pseudogene TRBV3-2) and TRBJ1-5, with TRBD1 matching over 8 bases. V lost 3 bases and J lost 7; bases outside the gene matches: 5. This CDR3 region has 14 residues. Per germline, CDR1 LGHDT and CDR2 YNNKEL (reference sequence). CDR3 coding DNA: TGTGCCAGCAGCCAGACAGGGGAGGGACAGCCCCAGCATTTT. Translation: CASSQTGEGQPQHF.

V is TRBV12-5 and J is TRBJ2-3, with 14 nucleotides matching TRBD2. After removal of 1 base from V and 3 bases from J, the junction contained 6 bases not matched to a gene. CDR1 is LGHNT, CDR2 FRNRAP, per germline. The CDR3 totals 18 residues. Here the CDR3 reads CASGLGWTSGRSTDTQYF. The CDR3 DNA follows: TGTGCTAGTGGTTTGGGCTGGACTAGCGGGAGGTCAACAGATACGCAGTATTTT.

This chain uses TRBV7-6 with TRBJ2-6; D uncertain. The CDR3 contains 15 residues. Germline values: CDR1 SGHVS, CDR2 FNYEAQ. Trimming stripped 3 bases from V and 0 bases from J, with 6 bases between. CDR3 residues: CASSFTASGANVLTF. The CDR3 coding sequence is TGTGCCAGCAGCTTTACAGCCTCTGGGGCCAACGTCCTGACTTTC.

This chain uses TRBV6-1 with TRBJ2-7, with D perhaps matching TRBD2 (6 bases). The germline V and J ends were trimmed by 0 bases and 6 bases, with 9 bases remaining between them. CDR1 is MNHNS, CDR2 SASEGT, per germline. The CDR3 is made up of 13 amino acids. Written as DNA, the CDR3 is TGTGCCAGCAGTGAAGCGCGGGGCGTCGAGCAGTACTTC. Translated, it gives CASSEARGVEQYF.

This clone was detected once. In nucleotides, the CDR3 is TGTGCTAGTGGTTTGGGACAGGGGGAAGCTTTCTTT. As protein: CASGLGQGEAFF. The chain recombines TRBV12-5 with TRBJ1-1, with TRBD1 matching 8 bases. The V gene's germline CDR1 is LGHNT and CDR2 FRNRAP. This CDR3 is built from 12 residues. With 1 base clipped from V and 8 bases from J, the junction kept 0 bases outside the gene matches.